The 4 T cell receptor beta chains presented below share a single source sample, sequenced in a study of T cells after yellow fever vaccination. MiXCR, applied by TCRdb to the 5' RACE reads, yields one record per CDR3 protein. This sample has hundreds of thousands of distinct CDR3 sequences, with 8.7% found just once. This specimen was PBMCs, taken on the day of the first yellow fever vaccination. The source of these receptors is a man aged 18-30 years who received the YFV17D yellow fever vaccine.

This chain joins TRBV5-1 and TRBJ2-3; tentative D call: TRBD1 (6 bases). This CDR3 has 17 amino acids. Germline CDR1 is SGHRS and CDR2 is YFSETQ. Trimming cost V 4 bases and J 1 base, with 19 bases left between them. The CDR3, as DNA: TGCGCCAGCAGCCCACCCCAGCAGGGGTGGGGCACAGATACGCAGTATTTT. Translating gives CASSPPQQGWGTDTQYF.

This clonotype appeared a few times. The chain uses TRBV25-1 and TRBJ2-1; tentatively, D is TRBD1 or TRBD2 (7 bases each). CDR3 size: 15 residues. V was cut by 1 base and J by 9 bases, with 16 bases left in between. In germline, CDR1 is MGHDK, CDR2 SYGVNS. The CDR3 here is CASSESGGGAAEQFF. DNA of the CDR3: TGTGCCAGCAGTGAATCAGGGGGAGGGGCGGCTGAGCAGTTCTTC.

The rearrangement links TRBV20-1 to TRBJ2-3; TRBD2 aligns across 8 bases. The V and J ends lost 3 bases and 3 bases, in that order; junction bases with no gene match: 2. Looked up from germline, CDR1 is DFQATT and CDR2 is SNEGSKA (reference sequence). The CDR3 is 13 residues long. The DNA of the CDR3 is TGCAGTGCTAGCGGGGGGGTTACAGATACGCAGTATTTT. Its protein is CSASGGVTDTQYF.

This sequence joins TRBV5-1 and TRBJ1-1; D perhaps matches TRBD1 (5 bases). This CDR3 is built from 16 residues. Germline CDR1 reads SGHRS; CDR2 reads YFSETQ. The V end lost 2 bases, the J end lost 0 bases, and 14 bases lay between the germline ends. The CDR3 DNA sequence: TGCGCCAGCAGCTTTAAGGGGACGGGGTTGAACACTGAAGCTTTCTTT. It encodes CASSFKGTGLNTEAFF.